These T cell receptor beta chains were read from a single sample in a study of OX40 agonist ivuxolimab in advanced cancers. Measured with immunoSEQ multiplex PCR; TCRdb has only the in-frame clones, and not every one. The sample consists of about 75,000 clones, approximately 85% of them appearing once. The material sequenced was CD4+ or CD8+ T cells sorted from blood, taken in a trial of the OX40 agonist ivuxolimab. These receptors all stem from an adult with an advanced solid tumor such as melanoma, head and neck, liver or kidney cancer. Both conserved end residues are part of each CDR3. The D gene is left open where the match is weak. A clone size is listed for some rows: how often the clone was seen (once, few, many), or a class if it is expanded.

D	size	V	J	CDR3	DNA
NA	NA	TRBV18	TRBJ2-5	CASSPPQGGETQYF	TGTGCCAGCTCACCACCGCAGGGCGGGGAGACCCAGTACTTC
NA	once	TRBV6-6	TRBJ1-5	CASSPLSGGNQPQHF	TGTGCCAGCAGTCCACTTTCGGGGGGCAATCAGCCCCAGCATTTT
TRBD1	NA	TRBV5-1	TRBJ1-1	CASSLGGGQVDTEAFF	TGCGCCAGCAGCTTGGGAGGGGGCCAGGTGGACACTGAAGCTTTCTTT
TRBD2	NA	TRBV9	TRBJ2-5	CASSAFSGEETQYF	TGTGCCAGCAGCGCTTTTAGCGGGGAAGAGACCCAGTACTTC
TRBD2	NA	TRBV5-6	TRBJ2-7	CASSLSGSISYEQYF	TGTGCCAGCAGCTTAAGCGGGAGCATTTCCTACGAGCAGTACTTC
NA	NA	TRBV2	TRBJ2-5	CARGVGETQYF	TGTGCCAGAGGGGTAGGAGAGACCCAGTACTTC
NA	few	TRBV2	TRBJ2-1	CASRVDNDLGNEQFF	TGTGCCAGCAGGGTCGACAACGACTTGGGCAATGAGCAGTTCTTC
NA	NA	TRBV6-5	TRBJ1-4	CASSYAGEKLFF	TGTGCCAGCAGTTACGCAGGTGAAAAACTGTTTTTT
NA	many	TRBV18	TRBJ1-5	CASSPLGTRDQPQHF	TGTGCCAGCTCACCTTTAGGGACAAGGGATCAGCCCCAGCATTTT
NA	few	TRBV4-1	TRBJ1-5	CASSQDTGFSNQPQHF	TGCGCCAGCAGCCAAGACACCGGGTTTAGCAATCAGCCCCAGCATTTT
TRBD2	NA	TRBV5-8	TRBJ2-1	CASSLPGGRAGREQFF	TGTGCCAGCAGCTTGCCGGGCGGGAGGGCCGGGCGTGAGCAGTTCTTC
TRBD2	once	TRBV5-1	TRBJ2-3	CASSLKRERTDTQYF	TGCGCCAGCAGCCTAAAGCGGGAACGCACAGATACGCAGTATTTT
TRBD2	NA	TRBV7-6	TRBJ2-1	CASSDLAGWGEQFF	TGTGCCAGCAGCGATCTAGCGGGATGGGGTGAGCAGTTCTTC
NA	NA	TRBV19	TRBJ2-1	CASSIDRRPNEQFF	TGTGCCAGTAGTATAGATAGGAGGCCCAATGAGCAGTTCTTC
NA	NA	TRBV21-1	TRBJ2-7	CASSKGSGSYEQYF	TGTGCCAGCAGCAAAGGTTCGGGCAGCTACGAGCAGTACTTC
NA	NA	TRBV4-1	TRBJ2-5	CASSPNLRAQETQYF	TGCGCCAGCAGCCCCAACCTCCGGGCACAAGAGACCCAGTACTTC
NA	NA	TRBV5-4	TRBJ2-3	CASSLVQYKDTQYF	TGTGCCAGCAGCTTGGTACAGTATAAAGATACGCAGTATTTT
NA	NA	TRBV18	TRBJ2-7	CASSPLGRSYEQYF	TGTGCCAGCTCACCCCTCGGTCGCTCCTACGAGCAGTACTTC
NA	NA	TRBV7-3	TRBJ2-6	CASSLEIGSGANVLTF	TGTGCCAGCAGCTTAGAGATAGGCTCTGGGGCCAACGTCCTGACTTTC
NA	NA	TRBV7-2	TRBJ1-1	CASSSNGYREAFF	TGTGCCAGCAGCTCCAATGGATACCGTGAAGCTTTCTTT
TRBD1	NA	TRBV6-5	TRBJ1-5	CASSSTTGYQPQHF	TGTGCCAGCAGTTCCACGACAGGGTACCAGCCCCAGCATTTT
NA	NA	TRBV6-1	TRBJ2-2	CASRKGLNTGELFF	TGTGCCAGCAGGAAAGGACTTAACACCGGGGAGCTGTTTTTT
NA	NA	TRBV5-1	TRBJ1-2	CASSLDGVTNYGYTF	TGCGCCAGCAGCTTGGATGGGGTGACAAACTATGGCTACACCTTC
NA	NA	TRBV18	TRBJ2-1	CASSPGVSGYNEQFF	TGTGCCAGCTCCCCCGGGGTGAGCGGTTACAATGAGCAGTTCTTC
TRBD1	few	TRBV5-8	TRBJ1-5	CASSTTGGGNQPQHF	TGTGCCAGCAGCACGACAGGGGGGGGCAATCAGCCCCAGCATTTT
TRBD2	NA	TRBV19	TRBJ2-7	CASSPQGTSGANYEQYF	TGTGCCAGTAGTCCACAGGGGACTAGCGGCGCCAACTACGAGCAGTACTTC
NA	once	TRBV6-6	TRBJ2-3	CASSYPLRGSTDTQYF	TGTGCCAGCAGTTACCCCCTACGGGGAAGCACAGATACGCAGTATTTT
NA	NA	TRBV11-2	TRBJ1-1	CASSLVSRAEAFF	TGTGCCAGCAGCTTAGTAAGTAGGGCTGAAGCTTTCTTT